These 9 T cell receptor beta chains share one sample of origin, sequenced in a study of blood T cells in healthy people across ages. A sample-barcoded 5' primer and a J-beta primer mix were used in a second PCR of about 7 to 12 cycles. TCRdb recomputed calls from the 5' RACE reads with MiXCR, one row per CDR3 protein. The sample contains some 1.8 million distinct CDR3 sequences, roughly two fifths of which appear only once. The sequenced material came from blood. These receptors came from a human donor in good health.

The sample holds many counts of this clonotype. The CDR3: CASSLGLSNEQFF. In DNA form, the CDR3 reads TGCGCCAGCAGCCTGGGACTTTCTAATGAGCAGTTCTTC. The chain links TRBV4-3 to TRBJ2-1; perhaps TRBD2 as D (6 bases). The CDR3 has 13 amino acids. With 4 bases removed from V and 7 bases from J, the gap between germline ends came to 11 bases. CDR1 LGHNA and CDR2 YSLEER come from the germline V gene.

This sequence joins TRBV20-1 and TRBJ1-5; the match to TRBD1 covers 8 bases. This CDR3 comprises 12 residues. Germline CDR1 and CDR2: DFQATT and SNEGSKA (reference sequence). V lost 6 bases, J lost 9 bases, and 7 bases stayed unmatched. CDR3 in DNA: TGCAGTGCCATGGACAGGGATCCGCCCCAGCATTTT. This translates into CSAMDRDPPQHF.

This chain uses TRBV9 with TRBJ1-2, with a tentative D call TRBD1 (5 bases). Germline loops: CDR1 SGDLS, CDR2 YYNGEE. V shed 1 base and J shed 2 bases, with 9 bases lying between them. This CDR3 contains 14 residues. CDR3 DNA sequence: TGTGCCAGCAGCGTACGACGGGACAACTATGGCTACACCTTC. This encodes CASSVRRDNYGYTF. The variable domain in full, completed from reference TRBV9 and TRBJ1-2, reads DSGVTQTPKHLITATGQRVTLRCSPRSGDLSVYWYQQSLDQGLQFLIQYYNGEERAKGNILERFSAQQFPDLHSELNLSSLELGDSALYFCASSVRRDNYGYTFGSGTRLTVV.

The chain carries TRBV29-1 and TRBJ2-4, with 9 positions matching TRBD1. The closer fit of TRBJ2-7 to the DNA end suggests the J call may be wrong. The CDR3 is 13 residues long. Germline V gives CDR1 SQVTM, CDR2 ANQGSEA. This CDR3 is CSVVGTGNYEQYF. The CDR3 DNA reads as TGCAGCGTGGTAGGGACAGGGAATTACGAGCAGTACTTC.

This clonotype was seen more than once but under ten times. The chain is built from TRBV7-2 and TRBJ2-1; tentatively, D is TRBD2 (6 bases). Germline V gene lookup returns CDR1 SGHTA and CDR2 FQGNSA. V lost 1 base and J lost 0, with 13 bases in between. The CDR3 length is 17 residues. CDR3 protein: CASSLERAPSSYNEQFF. CDR3 coding DNA: TGTGCCAGCAGCTTAGAGCGGGCCCCCAGCTCCTACAATGAGCAGTTCTTC.

This clonotype is a singleton in its sample. A read error may account for a junction end that differs from germline. This rearrangement joins TRBV5-1 to TRBJ2-1; 8 positions agree with TRBD1. Germline V CDR1 and CDR2: SGHRS, YFSETQ. The CDR3 is 16 amino acids. This chain's CDR3 is CTSSGGQGGAYNEQFF. CDR3 nucleotide sequence: TGCACCAGCAGCGGCGGACAGGGAGGCGCCTACAATGAGCAGTTCTTC. The full variable domain, in which reference TRBV5-1 and TRBJ2-1 provide the parts outside the CDR3, is KAGVTQTPRYLIKTRGQQVTLSCSPISGHRSVSWYQQTPGQGLQFLFEYFSETQRNKGNFPGRFSGRQFSNSRSEMNVSTLELGDSALYLCTSSGGQGGAYNEQFFGPGTRLTVL.

This clonotype was detected only a few times. A junction boundary mismatches the germline segment, possibly from a read error. J is TRBJ2-6 and V is TRBV25-1; 9 bases are shared with TRBD1. CDR3 length: 16 amino acids. Germline CDR1 is MGHDK and CDR2 is SYGVNS. DNA of the CDR3: TGTGCCAGCTCGGGACAGGGAGGCTCTGGGGCCAGCGTCCTGACTTTC. Translated, it gives CASSGQGGSGASVLTF. Using reference TRBV25-1 and TRBJ2-6 for the parts outside the CDR3, the full variable domain is EADIYQTPRYLVIGTGKKITLECSQTMGHDKMYWYQQDPGMELHLIHYSYGVNSTEKGDLSSESTVSRIRTEHFPLTLESARPSHTSQYLCASSGQGGSGASVLTFGAGSRLTVL.

This clonotype was detected a few times. The CDR3 sequence is CASSLTAGRYGYTF. Here the CDR3 DNA reads TGTGCCAGCAGCTTAACGGCAGGGCGTTATGGCTACACCTTC. V usage is TRBV7-2 and J usage is TRBJ1-2, with D maybe TRBD1 (5 bases). From germline, CDR1 is SGHTA and CDR2 FQGNSA. The CDR3 is 14 amino acids. Trimming took 2 bases from V and 5 from J, leaving 12 bases between them.

V gene TRBV3-1 combines with J gene TRBJ1-1; D not certain. Germline V lookup: CDR1 LGHDT, CDR2 YNNKEL (reference sequence). There are 12 residues in the CDR3. V lost 5 bases and J 5 bases, leaving 9 bases between the germline ends. The CDR3 DNA reads TGTGCCAGCAGCAAGTTGGGAACTGAAGCTTTCTTT. This sequence encodes CASSKLGTEAFF.